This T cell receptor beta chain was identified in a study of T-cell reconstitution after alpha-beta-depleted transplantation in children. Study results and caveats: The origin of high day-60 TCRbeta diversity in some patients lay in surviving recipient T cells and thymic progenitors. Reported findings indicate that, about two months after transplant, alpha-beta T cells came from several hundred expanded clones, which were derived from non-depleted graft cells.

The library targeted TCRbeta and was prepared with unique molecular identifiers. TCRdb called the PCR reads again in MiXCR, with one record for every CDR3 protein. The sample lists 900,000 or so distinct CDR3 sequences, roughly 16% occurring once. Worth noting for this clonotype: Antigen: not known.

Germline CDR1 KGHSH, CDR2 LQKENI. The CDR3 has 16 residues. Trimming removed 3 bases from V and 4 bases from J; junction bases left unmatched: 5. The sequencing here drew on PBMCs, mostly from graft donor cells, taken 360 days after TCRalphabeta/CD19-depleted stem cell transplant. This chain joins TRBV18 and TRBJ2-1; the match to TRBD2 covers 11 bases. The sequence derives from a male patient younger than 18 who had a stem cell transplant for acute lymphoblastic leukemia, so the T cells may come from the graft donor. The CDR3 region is CASSPLAGGNYNEQFF. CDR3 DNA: TGTGCCAGCTCACCTCTAGCGGGAGGAAATTACAATGAGCAGTTCTTC.